The 25 T cell receptor beta chains reported below all come from one sample, sequenced in a study of blood T cell repertoires in COVID-19. The method was immunoSEQ multiplex PCR; TCRdb's version includes in-frame clones alone and lacks a portion of them. The table lists a few hundred thousand clones, about 90% of them singletons, with 1.5% to 2% in the top ten. The specimen sequenced was peripheral blood. The receptors derive from a middle-aged man with active or convalescent COVID-19.

The chain joins TRBV24-1 to TRBJ1-4; TRBD1 matches at 10 bases. Germline V gives CDR1 KGHDR, CDR2 SFDVKD. The V segment lost 9 bases and the J segment 5 bases; nucleotides outside the gene matches: 11. CDR3 length equals 16 residues. The CDR3 loop is CATPFPGQGRNEKLFF. In nucleotides, the CDR3 is TGTGCCACCCCCTTCCCGGGACAGGGGAGGAATGAAAAACTGTTTTTT.

V and J are TRBV19 and TRBJ1-1, with TRBD1 identical over 8 bases. CDR1 and CDR2 (germline): LNHDA, SQIVND (reference sequence). The CDR3 contains 14 residues. Unmatched junction bases numbered 4, after V lost 6 bases and J lost 1 base. In DNA form, the CDR3 reads TGTGCCAGTAGGAGGGACAGGCAGAACACTGAAGCTTTCTTT. It is translated as CASRRDRQNTEAFF.

CDR3 region: CASTRETEAFF. The CDR3 DNA reads as TGTGCCAGCACACGGGAGACTGAAGCTTTCTTT. V and J are TRBV2 and TRBJ1-1; D is uncertain. CDR1 and CDR2 from the germline V gene are SNHLY and FYNNEI. The CDR3 covers 11 residues. Trimming left V 7 bases short and J 5 bases short, with 8 bases between.

This clone was observed many times. The chain has TRBV5-1 and TRBJ2-1, with 10 positions matching TRBD2. The CDR3 is 16 residues long. Losses at the gene ends were 5 bases for V and 0 bases for J; bases not matched to a gene: 5. Germline CDR1 SGHRS, CDR2 YFSETQ. DNA of the CDR3: TGCGCCAGCAGACCACTAGCGGGGAACTCCTACAATGAGCAGTTCTTC. This encodes CASRPLAGNSYNEQFF.

V usage is TRBV27 and J usage is TRBJ1-4; TRBD1 matches at 8 bases. The germline gives CDR1 MNHEY, CDR2 SMNVEV (reference sequence). CDR3 length: 15 residues. J lost 5 bases, V lost 3 bases, and 5 bases had no gene match. CDR3 coding DNA: TGTGCCAGCAGTTTCCCCTGGACAGGGAATGAAAAACTGTTTTTT. Its translation is CASSFPWTGNEKLFF.

The chain recombines TRBV4-2 with TRBJ2-1, with D possibly TRBD2 on 6 matching bases. The germline gives CDR1 LGHNA, CDR2 YNFKEQ. The CDR3 is 13 amino acids. V lost 4 bases and J lost 2, with 6 bases in between. CDR3 in amino acids: CASSRGAYNEQFF. The CDR3 DNA follows: TGTGCCAGCAGCCGCGGGGCCTACAATGAGCAGTTCTTC.

The sample holds one count of this clone. The V call is TRBV4-1, the J call TRBJ2-5; 8 bases map to TRBD2. The V and J ends lost 4 bases and 5 bases, in that order; junction bases with no gene match: 6. The CDR3 consists of 14 residues. Per germline, CDR1 MGHRA and CDR2 YSYEKL. The CDR3, as DNA: TGCGCCAGCAGCCCGGGACTAGGGAGTGAGACCCAGTACTTC. Amino acid sequence: CASSPGLGSETQYF.

This chain uses TRBV18 with TRBJ2-7; D remains ambiguous. The germline V gene encodes CDR1 KGHSH and CDR2 LQKENI. The CDR3 consists of 11 residues. Deletions cut 5 bases from V and 3 bases from J, with 5 bases between. The CDR3 is CASSDNYEQYF. DNA for the CDR3: TGTGCCAGCTCAGACAACTACGAGCAGTACTTC.

The V gene is TRBV5-1, the J gene TRBJ2-7; TRBD2 might be the D (6 bases). The CDR3 has 15 amino acids. The V gene's germline CDR1 is SGHRS and CDR2 YFSETQ. The V and J ends lost 0 bases and 2 bases respectively, with 12 bases between them. DNA for the CDR3: TGCGCCAGCAGCTTGGGGGAGGAGTACCCCTACGAGCAGTACTTC. Its protein is CASSLGEEYPYEQYF.

This clone has only one observation. The chain combines TRBV10-3 with TRBJ2-1; D perhaps matches TRBD2 (5 bases). The CDR3 totals 14 residues. The ends were cut back, 7 bases at V and 0 bases at J, with 10 bases in the middle. Germline V gene data show CDR1 as ENHRY and CDR2 as SYGVKD. The chain's CDR3 is CAINSVSSYNEQFF. CDR3 nucleotide sequence: TGTGCCATCAATAGCGTTAGCTCCTACAATGAGCAGTTCTTC.

The chain recombines TRBV9 with TRBJ1-5, with D perhaps TRBD1 (5 bases). Per the germline V gene, CDR1 is SGDLS and CDR2 is YYNGEE. The V end lost 0 bases, the J end lost 0 bases, and 7 bases lay between the germline ends. CDR3 length equals 15 residues. The CDR3 DNA is TGTGCCAGCAGCGTAGAGGGGAATAGCAATCAGCCCCAGCATTTT. This translates into CASSVEGNSNQPQHF.

V is TRBV7-6 and J is TRBJ2-3, with D possibly being TRBD1 (6 bases). The V gene's germline CDR1 is SGHVS and CDR2 FNYEAQ. The V and J ends lost 5 bases and 5 bases respectively, with 14 bases between them. The CDR3 contains 14 residues. The CDR3, as DNA: TGTGCCAGCAGCCACCTACAGGGTGTAGATACGCAGTATTTT. It translates to CASSHLQGVDTQYF. The full variable domain, in which reference TRBV7-6 and TRBJ2-3 provide the parts outside the CDR3, is GAGVSQSPRYKVTKRGQDVALRCDPISGHVSLYWYRQALGQGPEFLTYFNYEAQQDKSGLPNDRFSAERPEGSISTLTIQRTEQRDSAMYRCASSHLQGVDTQYFGPGTRLTVL.

This chain connects TRBV19 to TRBJ1-2, with D perhaps TRBD1 (5 bases). The V end was cut by 4 bases, the J end by 4 bases, with 19 bases between. The CDR3 is made up of 16 amino acids. Germline values: CDR1 LNHDA, CDR2 SQIVND (reference sequence). The CDR3 here is CASSTHGARGTYGYTF. The CDR3 bases are TGTGCCAGTAGTACCCACGGAGCGCGGGGGACCTATGGCTACACCTTC.

The rearrangement links TRBV29-1 to TRBJ2-1, with D perhaps TRBD2 (6 bases). V dropped 3 bases and J dropped 8 bases, with 8 bases sitting between them. Germline loops: CDR1 SQVTM, CDR2 ANQGSEA. The CDR3 covers 11 residues. As DNA, the CDR3 is TGCAGCGTTGACGGGGGACATGAGCAGTTCTTC. Its translation: CSVDGGHEQFF.

This chain joins TRBV29-1 and TRBJ1-2; TRBD1 is a possible D gene (5 bases). The CDR3 consists of 18 residues. In germline, CDR1 is SQVTM, CDR2 ANQGSEA. Deletions cut 5 bases from V and 2 bases from J, with 27 bases between. The CDR3 region is CSVPKIPGLRPKNYGYTF. In DNA, the CDR3 is TGCAGCGTTCCAAAGATCCCGGGACTCCGGCCCAAAAACTATGGCTACACCTTC.

The J gene is TRBJ1-1, the V gene TRBV5-1; D may be TRBD1 (6 bases). Trimming took 5 bases from V and 4 from J, leaving 12 bases between them. The CDR3 length is 13 residues. Germline V gene sequence: CDR1 SGHRS, CDR2 YFSETQ. In DNA, the CDR3 is TGCGCCAGCAGTCCAGGGGAGCGCACTGAAGCTTTCTTT. As protein: CASSPGERTEAFF.

This rearrangement joins TRBV7-2 to TRBJ2-1, with 9 positions matching TRBD2. V lost 5 bases to trimming and J lost 6 bases; unmatched junction nucleotides: 14. Germline CDR1 is SGHTA and CDR2 is FQGNSA. The CDR3 covers 17 residues. This chain's CDR3 is CASSRGAGGNSVNEQFF. CDR3 coding DNA: TGTGCCAGCAGCCGTGGGGCGGGGGGGAACAGTGTCAATGAGCAGTTCTTC.

This clone has more than one count but fewer than ten. The chain is built from TRBV3-1 (or the pseudogene TRBV3-2) and TRBJ2-7; perhaps TRBD2 as D (6 bases). In germline, CDR1 is LGHDT, CDR2 YNNKEL (reference sequence). V was trimmed by 8 bases and J by 6 bases, leaving 20 bases between them. The CDR3 sequence is 14 residues long. DNA for the CDR3: TGTGCCAGCCGCCCGGGGCGGGACGTCGGCGAGCAGTACTTC. Translated, it gives CASRPGRDVGEQYF.

This rearrangement joins TRBV9 to TRBJ1-4, with TRBD1 matching over 7 bases. The trim removed 3 bases at V and 7 bases at J, leaving 12 bases unmatched. Germline CDR1 reads SGDLS; CDR2 reads YYNGEE. The CDR3 totals 16 residues. The CDR3 DNA follows: TGTGCCAGCAGCGCCACACAGACAGGGTGGAGTGAAAAACTGTTTTTT. Translated: CASSATQTGWSEKLFF.

The V call is TRBV2, the J call TRBJ2-6; a weak D match, TRBD2 (6 bases). Germline V gene data show CDR1 as SNHLY and CDR2 as FYNNEI. Trimming removed 8 bases from V and 5 bases from J, with 19 bases in between. The CDR3 runs 16 residues. CDR3 sequence reads: CASSKEGGSRANVLTF. CDR3 coding DNA: TGTGCCAGCTCTAAGGAGGGAGGCTCGAGGGCCAACGTCCTGACTTTC.

The J gene is TRBJ1-5, the V gene TRBV19; TRBD1 matches 9 bases. V lost 7 bases and J lost 1; bases outside the gene matches: 5. The CDR3 has 15 residues. Looked up from germline, CDR1 is LNHDA and CDR2 is SQIVND (reference sequence). CDR3 residues: CASMATGGSNQPQHF. The CDR3 nucleotides read TGTGCCAGTATGGCGACAGGGGGGAGCAATCAGCCCCAGCATTTT. The whole variable domain, filled in from reference TRBV19 and TRBJ1-5, reads DGGITQSPKYLFRKEGQNVTLSCEQNLNHDAMYWYRQDPGQGLRLIYYSQIVNDFQKGDIAEGYSVSREKKESFPLTVTSAQKNPTAFYLCASMATGGSNQPQHFGDGTRLSIL.

A word on this clone: Other DNA sequences in this specimen translate into the identical CDR3. This chain joins TRBV5-1 and TRBJ2-2; D is ambiguous. V lost 0 bases, J lost 2 bases, and 5 bases lay in between. Germline CDR1 and CDR2: SGHRS and YFSETQ. The CDR3 is 14 amino acids. In DNA form, the CDR3 reads TGCGCCAGCAGCTTGGTACTAAACACCGGGGAGCTGTTTTTT. Residues: CASSLVLNTGELFF. The whole variable domain, remainder taken from reference TRBV5-1 and TRBJ2-2, is KAGVTQTPRYLIKTRGQQVTLSCSPISGHRSVSWYQQTPGQGLQFLFEYFSETQRNKGNFPGRFSGRQFSNSRSEMNVSTLELGDSALYLCASSLVLNTGELFFGEGSRLTVL.

The genes are TRBV5-1 and TRBJ2-3; maybe TRBD2 (6 bases). Trimming removed 3 bases at V and 2 bases at J, with 13 bases between. The CDR3 runs 15 residues. Germline lookup yields CDR1 SGHRS and CDR2 YFSETQ. Written as DNA, the CDR3 is TGCGCCAGCAGCTCCAACCAGCGGGTCACAGATACGCAGTATTTT. Amino acid sequence: CASSSNQRVTDTQYF.

The chain has TRBV7-3 and TRBJ1-2, with 7 positions matching TRBD1. The CDR3 is made up of 12 amino acids. Germline assignment: CDR1 SGHTA and CDR2 FQGTGA. The trim removed 4 bases at V and 8 bases at J, leaving 4 bases unmatched. CDR3 coding DNA: TGTGCCAGCAGCTCGGGACAGAGGGGCTACACCTTC. As protein: CASSSGQRGYTF.

The chain combines TRBV6-5 with TRBJ2-2, with 12 bases identical to TRBD2. The germline V gene has CDR1 MNHEY and CDR2 SVGAGI. V lost 6 bases to trimming and J lost 8 bases; unmatched junction nucleotides: 7. The CDR3 sequence is 15 residues long. The CDR3 DNA sequence: TGTGCCAGCAGAAGACTAGCGGGGGTTCGAGGGGAGCTGTTTTTT. Translation gives CASRRLAGVRGELFF.